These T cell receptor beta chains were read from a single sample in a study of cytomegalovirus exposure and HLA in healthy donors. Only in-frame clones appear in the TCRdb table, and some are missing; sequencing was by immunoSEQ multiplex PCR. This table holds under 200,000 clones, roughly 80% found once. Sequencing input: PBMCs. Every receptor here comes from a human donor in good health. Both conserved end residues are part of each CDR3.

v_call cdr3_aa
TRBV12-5 CASGTGQGVQETQYF
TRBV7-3 CASSLSSSGGARDTQYF
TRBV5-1 CASSLASLAEYTSTDTQYF
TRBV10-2 CASSPLAVRYF
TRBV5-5 CASSLMAANYGYTF
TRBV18 CASSLTSGGNQETQYF
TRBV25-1 CASSEAQGNSYGYTF
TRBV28 CASSSGQGDNSPLHF
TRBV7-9 CASSLPDSPDTQYF
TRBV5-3 CARSVVGRGNTEAFF
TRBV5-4 CASSLATGSGGRAYEQYF
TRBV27 CASRSTSGERRATQYF
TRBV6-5 CASSYSGTSGKNIQYF
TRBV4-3 CASSQVSHTNTGELFF
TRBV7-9 CASSPEVGQGAPTNEKLFF
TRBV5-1 CASSSRPTDTQYF
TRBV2 CASSVSGYEQYF
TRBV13 CASGVGGLEDTQYF
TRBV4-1 CASSLGLGETQYF